A single sample is the source of the 30 T cell receptor beta chains below, sequenced in a study of cytotoxic CD8 clonotypes in ibrutinib-treated CLL. Profiling relied on immunoSEQ multiplex PCR, and the TCRdb table lists in-frame clones only, not all of them. The sample shows approximately 30,000 clones, 55% to 75% of them seen only once. The sequencing used PBMCs, collected after 24 months of ibrutinib treatment. All receptors derive from a human donor with chronic lymphocytic leukemia.

The genes are TRBV18 and TRBJ2-3; possible D gene TRBD2, 5 bases. The germline CDR1 and CDR2 sequences are KGHSH and LQKENI. This CDR3 spans 18 amino acids. V lost 0 bases and J 2 bases, leaving 18 bases between the germline ends. CDR3 DNA sequence: TGTGCCAGCTCACCACCTTTTTCGGGGATCGCCACCACAGATACGCAGTATTTT. This sequence encodes CASSPPFSGIATTDTQYF. Based on the CDR3 plus reference TRBV18 and TRBJ2-3, the full variable domain is NAGVMQNPRHLVRRRGQEARLRCSPMKGHSHVYWYRQLPEEGLKFMVYLQKENIIDESGMPKERFSAEFPKEGPSILRIQQVVRGDSAAYFCASSPPFSGIATTDTQYFGPGTRLTVL.

The rearrangement joins TRBV11-3 to TRBJ2-5; D is possibly TRBD1 (6 bases). Looked up from germline, CDR1 is SGHNT and CDR2 is YENEEA. The V end lost 6 bases, the J end lost 5 bases, and 16 bases lay between the germline ends. CDR3 size: 14 residues. The CDR3 bases are TGTGCCAGCAGTGCCCCGGGACATTGGGAGACCCAGTACTTC. Its protein is CASSAPGHWETQYF.

This clone was seen more than once but under ten times. V gene TRBV7-9 combines with J gene TRBJ2-4; D may correspond to TRBD1 or TRBD2 (5 bases each). The CDR3 length is 16 residues. CDR1 and CDR2 (germline): SEHNR, FQNEAQ (reference sequence). Deletions cut 5 bases from V and 6 bases from J, with 20 bases between. This CDR3 is CASSPLGESIGNIQYF. The CDR3 nucleotides are TGTGCCAGCAGCCCCCTGGGGGAAAGTATCGGAAACATTCAGTACTTC.

The rearrangement joins TRBV19 to TRBJ2-4; possible D gene TRBD1, 6 bases. Trimming took 4 bases from V and 0 from J, leaving 16 bases between them. This CDR3 has 17 residues. The germline V gene encodes CDR1 LNHDA and CDR2 SQIVND (reference sequence). CDR3 nucleotide sequence: TGTGCCAGTAGTACCGACAGGAACCCCCTAGCCAAAAACATTCAGTACTTC. Translated: CASSTDRNPLAKNIQYF.

The chain combines TRBV6-6 with TRBJ2-4; D uncertain. CDR1 MNHNY and CDR2 SVGAGI come from the germline V gene (reference sequence). V shed 6 bases and J shed 9 bases, with 12 bases lying between them. This CDR3 has 12 residues. The CDR3, as DNA: TGTGCCAGCAGAGCCCGTTGGGGCATTCAGTACTTC. This translates into CASRARWGIQYF.

The chain employs TRBV6-6 and TRBJ2-7, with D perhaps TRBD2 (7 bases). This CDR3 is 15 amino acids long. V was cut by 8 bases and J by 1 base, with 18 bases left in between. Germline CDR1 and CDR2: MNHNY and SVGAGI (reference sequence). The CDR3 protein is CASETWGGASYEQYF. The CDR3 coding sequence is TGTGCCAGCGAAACCTGGGGGGGGGCTTCCTACGAGCAGTACTTC.

Here the CDR3 DNA reads TGTGCCAGTAGGACAGGGGGCTCCTACGAGCAGTACTTC. Its translation: CASRTGGSYEQYF. The chain combines TRBV19 with TRBJ2-7; 9 bases match TRBD1. CDR3 length: 13 residues. Germline loops: CDR1 LNHDA, CDR2 SQIVND (reference sequence). V shed 6 bases, J shed 0 bases, and the junction held 0 bases outside the gene matches. Complete variable domain (other parts from reference TRBV19 and TRBJ2-7): DGGITQSPKYLFRKEGQNVTLSCEQNLNHDAMYWYRQDPGQGLRLIYYSQIVNDFQKGDIAEGYSVSREKKESFPLTVTSAQKNPTAFYLCASRTGGSYEQYFGPGTRLTVT.

J is TRBJ1-2 and V is TRBV7-2; no definite D call. CDR1 is SGHTA and CDR2 is FQGNSA in the germline V gene. Trimming removed 3 bases from V and 0 bases from J, with 2 bases in between. The CDR3 extends over 12 amino acids. CDR3 nucleotides: TGTGCCAGCAGCTTGGCTAACTATGGCTACACCTTC. Translated, it gives CASSLANYGYTF.

The V call is TRBV19, the J call TRBJ2-4; the D is unclear. V was shortened by 8 bases and J by 0 bases, with 17 bases between the two germline ends. Germline V lookup: CDR1 LNHDA, CDR2 SQIVND (reference sequence). This CDR3 has 16 amino acids. The CDR3 coding sequence is TGTGCCAGTTCCTCCGGCCGGCCCTTAGCCAAAAACATTCAGTACTTC. This codes for CASSSGRPLAKNIQYF.

The V call is TRBV10-1, the J call TRBJ1-1; D remains ambiguous. The CDR3 extends over 14 amino acids. Germline V gene sequence: CDR1 WNHNN, CDR2 SYGVQD (reference sequence). Trimming shortened V by 0 bases and J by 0 bases, and 5 bases separated the two germline ends. This chain's CDR3 is CASSESGMNTEAFF. The CDR3, as DNA: TGCGCCAGCAGTGAGTCTGGTATGAACACTGAAGCTTTCTTT.

The chain links TRBV6-5 to TRBJ1-1, with D possibly TRBD1 on 5 matching bases. V was pared by 6 bases and J by 7 bases, with 12 bases between. Per germline, CDR1 MNHEY and CDR2 SVGAGI. The CDR3 totals 12 residues. CDR3 bases: TGTGCCAGCAGCCGGGGGGAGGGTGAAGCTTTCTTT. Translated, it gives CASSRGEGEAFF.

This sequence joins TRBV19 and TRBJ1-3, with D perhaps TRBD1 (6 bases). The ends were cut back, 5 bases at V and 0 bases at J, with 11 bases in the middle. CDR3 length: 15 residues. CDR1 and CDR2 from the germline V gene are LNHDA and SQIVND (reference sequence). CDR3 DNA sequence: TGTGCCAGTAGTCCAGGGGCCCTCTCTGGAAACACCATATATTTT. Translation: CASSPGALSGNTIYF.

This clone has just a few counts. The genes are TRBV15 and TRBJ1-4, with unresolved D. Trimming pared 3 bases from V and 7 bases from J, leaving 9 bases between. The CDR3 length is 13 residues. CDR1 LNHNV and CDR2 YYDKDF come from the germline V gene (reference sequence). Here the CDR3 DNA reads TGTGCCACCAGCAGGTCCAGGAGTGAAAAACTGTTTTTT. It is translated as CATSRSRSEKLFF.

The J gene is TRBJ2-2, the V gene TRBV5-6; 9 nucleotides agree with TRBD1. Germline-derived CDR1 and CDR2 are SGHDT and YYEEEE. With 4 bases clipped from V and 5 bases from J, the junction kept 9 bases outside the gene matches. The CDR3 covers 16 residues. The CDR3: CASSLPGTGSTGELFF. DNA of the CDR3: TGTGCCAGCAGCCTTCCCGGGACAGGGAGTACCGGGGAGCTGTTTTTT.

The CDR3 coding sequence is TGTGCCAGCAGCTTGGTGGGGACCATGAACACTGAAGCTTTCTTT. It translates to CASSLVGTMNTEAFF. The V call is TRBV5-6, the J call TRBJ1-1; D is perhaps TRBD1 (5 bases). The CDR3 is 15 residues long. V was trimmed by 0 bases and J by 0 bases, leaving 9 bases between them. In germline, CDR1 is SGHDT, CDR2 YYEEEE.

CDR3 sequence reads: CASSHSRGYGYTF. The DNA of the CDR3 is TGTGCCAGCAGCCATTCCCGGGGCTATGGCTACACCTTC. This chain joins TRBV7-9 and TRBJ1-2; no firm D call. CDR1 is SEHNR and CDR2 is FQNEAQ in the germline V gene (reference sequence). The length of the CDR3 is 13 residues. The germline V and J ends were trimmed by 5 bases and 4 bases, with 11 bases remaining between them.

The genes are TRBV28 and TRBJ2-7, with TRBD1 as a possible D gene (5 bases). Germline lookup yields CDR1 MDHEN and CDR2 SYDVKM. Trimming removed 6 bases at V and 6 bases at J, with 18 bases between. The CDR3 length is 14 residues. The CDR3 nucleotides are TGTGCCAGCAGCGGACACAATGTGCCCTTCGAGCAGTACTTC. Protein: CASSGHNVPFEQYF.

This rearrangement joins TRBV13 to TRBJ2-5, with 8 bases matching TRBD2. The V gene end was trimmed by 2 bases and the J gene end by 1 base; junction bases not matched to a gene: 3. CDR3 length: 15 amino acids. The germline gives CDR1 PRHDT, CDR2 FYEKMQ (reference sequence). DNA for the CDR3: TGTGCCAGCAGCTTAAGAGCGGGGGTCCAAGAGACCCAGTACTTC. Translating it yields CASSLRAGVQETQYF.

CDR3 sequence (DNA): TGTGCCAGCAGTTACACCGGGACAATCTCTGGAAACACCATATATTTT. Protein: CASSYTGTISGNTIYF. V is TRBV6-5 and J is TRBJ1-3; weak D call: TRBD1 (6 bases). Germline CDR1 MNHEY, CDR2 SVGAGI. The germline V and J ends were trimmed by 2 bases and 0 bases, with 11 bases remaining between them. The CDR3 extends over 16 amino acids.

This sequence joins TRBV4-3 and TRBJ2-7; the D gene is possibly TRBD1 (5 bases). CDR3 size: 15 residues. The V end lost 4 bases, the J end lost 6 bases, and 19 bases lay between the germline ends. The germline V gene has CDR1 LGHNA and CDR2 YSLEER. The CDR3 spells CASSRDSFVAGEQYF. The CDR3 DNA sequence: TGCGCCAGCAGCCGTGACAGTTTCGTGGCAGGCGAGCAGTACTTC.

This clone was found a few times. The chain is built from TRBV5-1 and TRBJ2-2, with 7 bases matching TRBD1. Unmatched junction bases numbered 9, after V lost 4 bases and J lost 0 bases. The CDR3 is made up of 17 amino acids. The germline CDR1 and CDR2 sequences are SGHRS and YFSETQ. The DNA of the CDR3 is TGCGCCAGCAGCCGTAGTCTCGGACAGGCGAACACCGGGGAGCTGTTTTTT. Translated: CASSRSLGQANTGELFF. Filled out from reference TRBV5-1 and TRBJ2-2, the complete variable domain reads KAGVTQTPRYLIKTRGQQVTLSCSPISGHRSVSWYQQTPGQGLQFLFEYFSETQRNKGNFPGRFSGRQFSNSRSEMNVSTLELGDSALYLCASSRSLGQANTGELFFGEGSRLTVL.

This clone was seen just once. The chain recombines TRBV27 with TRBJ2-2, with 8 bases aligning to TRBD1. CDR3 length: 15 amino acids. Unmatched junction bases numbered 5, after V lost 5 bases and J lost 3 bases. Germline lookup yields CDR1 MNHEY and CDR2 SMNVEV (reference sequence). The DNA for the CDR3 is TGTGCCAGCAGTACAGGACAGGGACACACCGGGGAGCTGTTTTTT. This codes for CASSTGQGHTGELFF.

This chain joins TRBV11-2 and TRBJ1-6; no reliable D call. This CDR3 region has 15 residues. Trimming stripped 6 bases from V and 8 bases from J, with 17 bases between. Germline V gives CDR1 SGHAT, CDR2 FQNNGV. This CDR3 reads CASRPQAGNDSPLHF. Here the CDR3 DNA reads TGTGCCAGCAGGCCCCAGGCGGGAAACGATTCACCCCTCCACTTT.

This clone was found a few times. The rearrangement uses TRBV4-1 and TRBJ2-1; D call uncertain. With 5 bases removed from V and 5 bases from J, the gap between germline ends came to 10 bases. The CDR3 totals 13 residues. Germline lookup yields CDR1 MGHRA and CDR2 YSYEKL. This chain's CDR3 is CASSLGTHNEQFF. CDR3 nucleotide sequence: TGCGCCAGCAGCTTGGGAACACACAATGAGCAGTTCTTC.

This clone was detected once. The V and J genes are TRBV28 and TRBJ1-5; D possibly corresponds to TRBD1 (5 bases). Germline-derived CDR1 and CDR2 are MDHEN and SYDVKM. V lost 6 bases to trimming and J lost 9 bases, with 18 bases between them. The CDR3 totals 14 residues. CDR3 nucleotides: TGTGCCAGCAGGGGACCCGGTGGGTACCGGCCCCAGCATTTT. This translates into CASRGPGGYRPQHF.

This rearrangement joins TRBV27 to TRBJ2-7, with 9 bases matching TRBD1. The V gene end was trimmed by 3 bases and the J gene end by 4 bases; junction bases not matched to a gene: 7. CDR1 is MNHEY, CDR2 SMNVEV, per germline (reference sequence). This CDR3 is 15 amino acids long. This CDR3 is CASSLYRDRVYEQYF. The CDR3 DNA sequence: TGTGCCAGCAGTTTGTACCGGGACAGGGTGTACGAGCAGTACTTC.

There are a few counts of this clone. The chain recombines TRBV10-2 with TRBJ2-2, with 7 bases matching TRBD1. Germline V gene data show CDR1 as WSHSY and CDR2 as SAAADI. The CDR3 totals 15 residues. The V segment lost 3 bases and the J segment 4 bases; nucleotides outside the gene matches: 5. Written as DNA, the CDR3 is TGCGCCAGCAGTGAAATAACAGGGGTCACCGGGGAGCTGTTTTTT. Residues: CASSEITGVTGELFF.

The chain is built from TRBV6-1 and TRBJ1-4, with D hard to call. Trimming pared 8 bases from V and 4 bases from J, leaving 17 bases between. The CDR3 consists of 15 residues. The germline V gene encodes CDR1 MNHNS and CDR2 SASEGT. DNA of the CDR3: TGTGCCAGCGCTAGTCTGGGGAGGGTTAATGAAAAACTGTTTTTT. As protein: CASASLGRVNEKLFF.

In its sample, this clone was seen once. The rearrangement uses TRBV7-9 and TRBJ1-3; 7 nucleotides line up with TRBD1. V dropped 1 base and J dropped 2; count of bases not matched to a gene: 2. The germline V gene encodes CDR1 SEHNR and CDR2 FQNEAQ (reference sequence). The CDR3 is 15 residues long. For the CDR3, the DNA is TGTGCCAGCAGCTTAGTGCAGGGGGCTGGAAACACCATATATTTT. Amino acids: CASSLVQGAGNTIYF.

Details on this clone: A junction boundary mismatches the germline segment, possibly from a read error. The chain has TRBV10-1 and TRBJ1-2; D may be TRBD1 (5 bases). In germline, CDR1 is WNHNN, CDR2 SYGVQD (reference sequence). The CDR3 has 8 residues. The CDR3 sequence is CASRRQSF. CDR3 in DNA: TGCGCCAGCAGACGACAGAGTTTC.